The entry below describes one T cell receptor beta chain. Original processing methods: Quantification of nucleated cells was approximated via reference gene primer amplification. TCRdb keeps only in-frame clones here, not all; method: immunoSEQ multiplex PCR. The V and J calls and the clone size are those of that table, but D and trimming were determined from the DNA. The repertoire holds 55,000 to 80,000 clones, with 70% to 90% as singletons. The source of the sample is a study of blood T cell repertoires in COVID-19. Study details: Acute and convalescent COVID-19 specimens originated in the United States, Italy and Spain. Sample material is recorded as cDNA or gDNA derived from T cells, B-cell-depleted T cells, or PBMCs.

Trimming took 5 bases from V and 3 from J; bases not matched to a gene: 3. CDR1 MNHEY and CDR2 SVGEGT come from the germline V gene. This CDR3 spans 14 amino acids. The genes are TRBV6-2 or TRBV6-3 and TRBJ1-3, with 8 bases aligning to TRBD1. Sequencing used peripheral blood. The source of this sequence is a man aged 45 to 65 with acute or convalescent COVID-19. CDR3 loop: CASSNRGFGNTIYF. The CDR3 DNA reads as TGTGCCAGCAGTAACAGGGGGTTTGGAAACACCATATATTTT.